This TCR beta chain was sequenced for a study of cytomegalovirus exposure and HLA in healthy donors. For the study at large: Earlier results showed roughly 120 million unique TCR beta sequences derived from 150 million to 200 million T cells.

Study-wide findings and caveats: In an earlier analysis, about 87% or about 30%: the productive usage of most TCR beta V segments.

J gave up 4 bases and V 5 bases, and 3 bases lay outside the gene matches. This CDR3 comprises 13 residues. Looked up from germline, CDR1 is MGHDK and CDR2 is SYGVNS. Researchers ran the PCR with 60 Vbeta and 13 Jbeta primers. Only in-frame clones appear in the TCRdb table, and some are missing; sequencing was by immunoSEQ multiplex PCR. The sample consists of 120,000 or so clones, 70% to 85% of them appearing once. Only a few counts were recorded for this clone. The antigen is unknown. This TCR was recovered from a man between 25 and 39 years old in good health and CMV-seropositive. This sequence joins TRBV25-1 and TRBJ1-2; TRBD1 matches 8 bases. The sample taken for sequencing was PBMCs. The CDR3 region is CASSKTGGYGYTF. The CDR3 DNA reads TGTGCCAGCAGTAAAACAGGGGGCTATGGCTACACCTTC.